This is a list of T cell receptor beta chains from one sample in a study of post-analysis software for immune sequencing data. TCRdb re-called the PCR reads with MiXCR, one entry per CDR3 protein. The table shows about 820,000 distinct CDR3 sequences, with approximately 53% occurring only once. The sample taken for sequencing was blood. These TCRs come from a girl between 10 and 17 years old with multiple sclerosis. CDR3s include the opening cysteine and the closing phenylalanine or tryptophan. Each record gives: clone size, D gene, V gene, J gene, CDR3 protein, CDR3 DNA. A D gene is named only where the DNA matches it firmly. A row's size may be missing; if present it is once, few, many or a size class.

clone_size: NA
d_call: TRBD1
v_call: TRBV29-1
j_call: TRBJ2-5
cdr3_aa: CSVGGTGGETQYF
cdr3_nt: TGCAGCGTTGGTGGGACAGGGGGCGAGACCCAGTACTTC

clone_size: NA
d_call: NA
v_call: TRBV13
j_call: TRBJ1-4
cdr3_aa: CASSSRFGELFF
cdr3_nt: TGTGCCAGCAGCTCCCGGTTCGGGGAACTGTTTTTT

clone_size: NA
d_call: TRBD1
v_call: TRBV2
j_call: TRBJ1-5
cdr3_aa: CASVTDRGYVQPQHF
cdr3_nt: TGTGCCAGCGTCACCGACAGGGGGTACGTTCAGCCCCAGCATTTT

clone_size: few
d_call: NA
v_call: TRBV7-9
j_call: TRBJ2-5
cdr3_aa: CASTPRGGAEETQYF
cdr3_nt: TGTGCCAGCACCCCCCGAGGGGGGGCCGAAGAGACCCAGTACTTC

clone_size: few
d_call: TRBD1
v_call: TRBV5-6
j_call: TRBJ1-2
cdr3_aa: CASSSTGGGGYTF
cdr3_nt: TGTGCCAGCAGCTCTACAGGGGGTGGTGGCTACACCTTC

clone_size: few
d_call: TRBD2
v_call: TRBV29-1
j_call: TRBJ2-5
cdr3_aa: CSVATSGGQGTQYF
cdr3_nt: TGCAGCGTTGCGACTAGCGGGGGGCAGGGGACCCAGTACTTC

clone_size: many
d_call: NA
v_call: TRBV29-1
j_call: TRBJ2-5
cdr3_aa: CSVGGLNQETQYF
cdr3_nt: TGCAGCGTTGGGGGACTTAATCAAGAGACCCAGTACTTC

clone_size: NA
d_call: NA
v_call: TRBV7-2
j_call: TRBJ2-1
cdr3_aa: CASSLVRTDYNEQFF
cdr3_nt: TGTGCCAGCAGCTTAGTTCGGACAGACTACAATGAGCAGTTCTTC

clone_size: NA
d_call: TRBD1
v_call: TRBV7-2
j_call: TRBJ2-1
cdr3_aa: CASSQQGGPYNEQFF
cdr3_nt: TGTGCCAGCAGCCAACAGGGGGGACCCTACAATGAGCAGTTCTTC

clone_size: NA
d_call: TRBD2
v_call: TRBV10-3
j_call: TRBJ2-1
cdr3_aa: CAIRASGENNEQFF
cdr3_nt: TGTGCCATCAGGGCTAGCGGGGAAAACAATGAGCAGTTCTTC

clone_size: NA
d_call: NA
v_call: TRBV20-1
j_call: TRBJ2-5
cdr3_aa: CSASALETQYF
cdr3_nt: TGCAGTGCTAGTGCACTGGAGACCCAGTACTTC

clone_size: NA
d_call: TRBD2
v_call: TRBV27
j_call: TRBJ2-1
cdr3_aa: CASSLMGGRADNEQFF
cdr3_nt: TGTGCCAGCAGTTTAATGGGCGGGAGAGCGGACAATGAGCAGTTCTTC

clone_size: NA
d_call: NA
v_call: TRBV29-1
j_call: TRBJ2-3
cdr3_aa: CNETAGRPTDTQYF
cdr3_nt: TGCAATGAAACAGCGGGTCGTCCCACAGATACGCAGTATTTT

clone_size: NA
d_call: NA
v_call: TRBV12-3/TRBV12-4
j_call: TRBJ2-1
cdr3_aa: CASSLRGRAVNNEQFF
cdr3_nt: TGTGCCAGCAGTTTAAGGGGCAGGGCGGTTAACAATGAGCAGTTCTTC

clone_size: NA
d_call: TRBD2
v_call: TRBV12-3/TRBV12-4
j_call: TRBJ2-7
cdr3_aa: CASRIGTSGGKQSYEQYF
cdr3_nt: TGTGCCAGCAGAATAGGGACTAGCGGGGGGAAACAATCTTACGAGCAGTACTTC

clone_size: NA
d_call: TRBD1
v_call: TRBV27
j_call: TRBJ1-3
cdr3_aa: CASSRDRGNTIYF
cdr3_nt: TGTGCCAGCAGTCGGGACAGGGGAAACACCATATATTTT

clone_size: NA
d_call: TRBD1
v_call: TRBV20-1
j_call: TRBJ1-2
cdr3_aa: CSAAGQVYGYTF
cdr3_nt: TGCAGTGCTGCCGGACAGGTCTATGGCTACACCTTC

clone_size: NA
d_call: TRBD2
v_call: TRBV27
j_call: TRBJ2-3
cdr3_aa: CASNPSGRWADTQYF
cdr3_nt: TGTGCCAGCAACCCAAGCGGGAGGTGGGCAGATACGCAGTATTTT

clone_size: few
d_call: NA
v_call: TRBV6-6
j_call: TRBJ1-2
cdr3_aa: CASSPDRSGGYTF
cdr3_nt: TGTGCCAGCAGCCCCGACAGGTCCGGGGGCTACACCTTC

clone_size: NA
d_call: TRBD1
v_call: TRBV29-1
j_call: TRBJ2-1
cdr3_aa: CSVLDRGGYNEQFF
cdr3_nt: TGCAGCGTATTGGACAGGGGTGGGTACAATGAGCAGTTCTTC

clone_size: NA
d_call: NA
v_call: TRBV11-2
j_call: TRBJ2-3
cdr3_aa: CASSLEWSSPDTQYF
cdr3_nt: TGTGCCAGCAGCTTAGAGTGGTCCTCACCAGATACGCAGTATTTT

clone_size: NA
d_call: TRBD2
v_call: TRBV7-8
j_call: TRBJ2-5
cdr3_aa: CASSLTLLAGGINQETQYF
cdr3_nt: TGTGCCAGCAGCTTAACTCTGCTAGCGGGAGGTATTAATCAAGAGACCCAGTACTTC

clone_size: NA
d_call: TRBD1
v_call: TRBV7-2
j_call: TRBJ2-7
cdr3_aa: CASSRRDRGAEQYF
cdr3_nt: TGTGCCAGCAGCCGAAGGGACAGAGGGGCCGAGCAGTACTTC

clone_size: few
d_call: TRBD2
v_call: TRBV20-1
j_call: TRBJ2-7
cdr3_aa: CSAISGPSYEQYF
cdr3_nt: TGCAGTGCCATTAGCGGGCCCTCCTACGAGCAGTACTTC

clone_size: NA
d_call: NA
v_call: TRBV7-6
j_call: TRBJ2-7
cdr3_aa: CASSLPGLSDEQYF
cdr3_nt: TGTGCCAGCAGCTTACCGGGACTGTCGGACGAGCAGTACTTC

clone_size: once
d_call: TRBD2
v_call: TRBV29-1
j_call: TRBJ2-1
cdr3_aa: CSAETSSYNEQFF
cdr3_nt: TGCAGCGCTGAGACTAGCAGCTACAATGAGCAGTTCTTC